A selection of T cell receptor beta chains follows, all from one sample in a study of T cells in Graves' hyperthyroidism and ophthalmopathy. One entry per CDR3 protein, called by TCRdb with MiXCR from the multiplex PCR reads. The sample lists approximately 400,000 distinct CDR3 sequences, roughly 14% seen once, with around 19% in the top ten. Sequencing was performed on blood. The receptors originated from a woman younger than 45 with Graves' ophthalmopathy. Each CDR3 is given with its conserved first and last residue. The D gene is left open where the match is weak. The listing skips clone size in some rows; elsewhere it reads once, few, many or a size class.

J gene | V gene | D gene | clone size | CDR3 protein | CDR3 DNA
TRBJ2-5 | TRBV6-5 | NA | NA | CASSYSLTGQETQYF | TGTGCCAGCAGTTACTCGCTCACAGGGCAAGAGACCCAGTACTTC
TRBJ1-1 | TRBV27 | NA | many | CASSIGRRANTEAFF | TGTGCCAGCAGCATCGGACGTCGGGCAAACACTGAAGCTTTCTTT
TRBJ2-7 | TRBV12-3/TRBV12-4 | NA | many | CASTLGGTGYEQYF | TGTGCCAGCACCTTGGGGGGGACAGGCTACGAGCAGTACTTC
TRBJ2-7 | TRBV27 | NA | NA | CASRLLGSYEQYF | TGTGCCAGCAGACTGTTGGGCTCCTACGAGCAGTACTTC
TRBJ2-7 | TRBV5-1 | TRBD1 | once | CASSPTTGAGREQYF | TGCGCCAGCAGCCCTACAACAGGGGCTGGGCGTGAGCAGTACTTC
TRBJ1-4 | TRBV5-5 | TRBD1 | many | CASSLVGTATNEKLFF | TGTGCCAGCAGCTTGGTGGGGACAGCAACTAATGAAAAACTGTTTTTT
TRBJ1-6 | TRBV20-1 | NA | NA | CSAFHASSYNSPLHF | TGCAGTGCTTTTCATGCGAGCTCCTATAATTCACCCCTCCACTTT
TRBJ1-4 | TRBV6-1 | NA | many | CASSDTGTTNEKLFF | TGTGCCAGCAGTGACACAGGAACAACTAATGAAAAACTGTTTTTT
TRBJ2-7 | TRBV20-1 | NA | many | CSAIPSYEQYF | TGCAGTGCTATTCCCTCCTACGAGCAGTACTTC
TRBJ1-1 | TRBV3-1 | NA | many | CASSTQGATEAFF | TGTGCCAGCAGTACGCAGGGCGCCACTGAAGCTTTCTTT
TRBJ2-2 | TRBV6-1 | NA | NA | CASRSRRTTGELFF | TGTGCCAGCAGATCCCGCAGAACCACCGGGGAGCTGTTTTTT
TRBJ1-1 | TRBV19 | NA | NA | CASTLAGSNTEAFF | TGTGCCAGTACCCTCGCGGGTTCGAACACTGAAGCTTTCTTT